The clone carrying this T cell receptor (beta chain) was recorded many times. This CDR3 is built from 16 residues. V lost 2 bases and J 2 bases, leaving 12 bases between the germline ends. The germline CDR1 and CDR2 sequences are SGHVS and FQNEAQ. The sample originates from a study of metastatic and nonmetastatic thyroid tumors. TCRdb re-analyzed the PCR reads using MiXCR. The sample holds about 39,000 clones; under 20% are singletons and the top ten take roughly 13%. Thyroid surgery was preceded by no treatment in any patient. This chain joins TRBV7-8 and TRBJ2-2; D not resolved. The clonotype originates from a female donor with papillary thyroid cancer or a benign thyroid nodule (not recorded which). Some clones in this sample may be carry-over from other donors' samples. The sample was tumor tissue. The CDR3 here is CASSLFGLPNTGELFF. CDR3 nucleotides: TGTGCCAGCAGCTTATTTGGCTTACCTAACACCGGGGAGCTGTTTTTT.